The 9 T cell receptor beta chains presented below share a single source sample, sequenced in a study. TCRdb re-called the 5' RACE reads with MiXCR, one entry per CDR3 protein. The data contain some 62,000 distinct CDR3 sequences, about 31% of them singletons. The sequenced material came from tumor-infiltrating naive CD4+ T cells sorted from the breast tumor. Noted subset: naive CD4+ T cells, CD4+CD45RA+CD25-. These TCRs come from a female donor with breast cancer.

This clonotype turned up a few times. The chain is built from TRBV7-9 and TRBJ2-7, with 8 bases identical to TRBD1. Germline assignment: CDR1 SEHNR and CDR2 FQNEAQ (reference sequence). Germline trimming cut 6 bases from V and 5 bases from J; bases unmatched to any gene: 9. This CDR3 is built from 14 residues. CDR3 amino acids: CASSPGQGPNEQYF. In DNA form, the CDR3 reads TGTGCCAGCAGTCCAGGACAGGGTCCGAACGAGCAGTACTTC.

The rearrangement links TRBV5-4 to TRBJ2-7, with 11 bases matching TRBD1. Trimming at V came to 4 bases and at J to 4 bases, leaving 7 bases not matched to a gene. This CDR3 comprises 15 residues. Germline CDR1 SGHNT, CDR2 YYREEE (reference sequence). DNA for the CDR3: TGTGCCAGCAGCGGCGGACAGGGGGCTGGATACGAGCAGTACTTC. It is translated as CASSGGQGAGYEQYF.

By sample share, this clonotype is medium-sized. V and J are TRBV7-9 and TRBJ1-1; tentatively, D is TRBD1 (5 bases). The germline gives CDR1 SEHNR, CDR2 FQNEAQ (reference sequence). V was shortened by 3 bases and J by 1 base, with 6 bases between the two germline ends. The CDR3 extends over 13 amino acids. The DNA of the CDR3 is TGTGCCAGCAGCTTCGGGGGGAACACTGAAGCTTTCTTT. Translating gives CASSFGGNTEAFF. The variable domain in full, completed from reference TRBV7-9 and TRBJ1-1, reads DTGVSQNPRHKITKRGQNVTFRCDPISEHNRLYWYRQTLGQGPEFLTYFQNEAQLEKSRLLSDRFSAERPKGSFSTLEIQRTEQGDSAMYLCASSFGGNTEAFFGQGTRLTVV.

The rearrangement links TRBV28 to TRBJ2-2, with TRBD2 as a possible D gene (5 bases). This CDR3 has 14 amino acids. Germline V gene lookup returns CDR1 MDHEN and CDR2 SYDVKM. V lost 5 bases and J lost 8, with 15 bases in between. CDR3 in DNA: TGTGCCAGCAGTACGGGATTCCTCACTGGGGAGCTGTTTTTT. This sequence encodes CASSTGFLTGELFF.

This clonotype has a handful of counts. The chain is built from TRBV28 and TRBJ2-2; D may be TRBD2 (5 bases). This CDR3 has 16 amino acids. The germline V gene encodes CDR1 MDHEN and CDR2 SYDVKM. V lost 1 base and J lost 6, with 15 bases in between. The CDR3 coding sequence is TGTGCCAGCAGTTTATCAAGAGGGTATTATCCCGGGGAGCTGTTTTTT. This encodes CASSLSRGYYPGELFF.

This chain links TRBV12-3 or TRBV12-4 with TRBJ1-5, with D uncertain. With 7 bases removed from V and 4 bases from J, the gap between germline ends came to 17 bases. The CDR3 is made up of 15 amino acids. The CDR3 DNA sequence: TGTGCCAGCACCGCTTCGGGGTTACAGAATCAGCCCCAGCATTTT. The encoded protein is CASTASGLQNQPQHF.

The V gene is TRBV7-9, the J gene TRBJ2-1; 7 bases line up with TRBD1. There are 14 residues in the CDR3. Looked up from germline, CDR1 is SEHNR and CDR2 is FQNEAQ (reference sequence). The V gene end was trimmed by 5 bases and the J gene end by 5 bases; junction bases not matched to a gene: 6. The CDR3 reads CASSPGQRHNEQFF. The CDR3 region has the DNA TGTGCCAGCAGCCCGGGACAGAGACACAATGAGCAGTTCTTC.

This clonotype showed up just a few times. The chain combines TRBV3-1 with TRBJ2-5; D not resolved. Germline V lookup: CDR1 LGHDT, CDR2 YNNKEL (reference sequence). The CDR3 length is 14 residues. V was clipped by 8 bases and J by 4 bases, with 17 bases between them. CDR3 nucleotides: TGTGCCAGCGGCTCCCCGGACCTCGGAGAGACCCAGTACTTC. Its protein is CASGSPDLGETQYF.

This clonotype was counted between two and nine times. The chain employs TRBV27 and TRBJ2-1, with 10 bases aligning to TRBD1. After removal of 5 bases from V and 0 bases from J, the junction contained 16 bases not matched to a gene. Germline V CDR1 and CDR2: MNHEY, SMNVEV (reference sequence). This CDR3 is 20 amino acids long. This chain's CDR3 is CASSRQTGGAGSGSYNEQFF. The CDR3 DNA is TGTGCCAGCAGTCGACAGACAGGGGGCGCAGGTTCTGGCTCCTACAATGAGCAGTTCTTC.